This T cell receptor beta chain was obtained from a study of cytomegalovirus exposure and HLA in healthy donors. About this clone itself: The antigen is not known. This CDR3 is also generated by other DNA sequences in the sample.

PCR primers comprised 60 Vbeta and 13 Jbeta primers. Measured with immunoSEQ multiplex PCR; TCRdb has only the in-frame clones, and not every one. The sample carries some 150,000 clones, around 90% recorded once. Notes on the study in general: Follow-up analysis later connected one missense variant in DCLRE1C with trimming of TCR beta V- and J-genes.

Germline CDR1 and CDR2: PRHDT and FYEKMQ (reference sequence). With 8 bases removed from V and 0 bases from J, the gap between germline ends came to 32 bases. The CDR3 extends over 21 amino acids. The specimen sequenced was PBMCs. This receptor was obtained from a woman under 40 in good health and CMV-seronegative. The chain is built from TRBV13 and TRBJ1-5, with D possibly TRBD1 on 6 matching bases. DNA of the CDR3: TGTGCCAGCTTCACCCCCCACAGGGCCAGGAGCCTAGGGTGTAGCAATCAGCCCCAGCATTTT. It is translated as CASFTPHRARSLGCSNQPQHF. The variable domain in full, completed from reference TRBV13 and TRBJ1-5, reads AAGVIQSPRHLIKEKRETATLKCYPIPRHDTVYWYQQGPGQDPQFLISFYEKMQSDKGSIPDRFSAQQFSDYHSELNMSSLELGDSALYFCASFTPHRARSLGCSNQPQHFGDGTRLSIL.